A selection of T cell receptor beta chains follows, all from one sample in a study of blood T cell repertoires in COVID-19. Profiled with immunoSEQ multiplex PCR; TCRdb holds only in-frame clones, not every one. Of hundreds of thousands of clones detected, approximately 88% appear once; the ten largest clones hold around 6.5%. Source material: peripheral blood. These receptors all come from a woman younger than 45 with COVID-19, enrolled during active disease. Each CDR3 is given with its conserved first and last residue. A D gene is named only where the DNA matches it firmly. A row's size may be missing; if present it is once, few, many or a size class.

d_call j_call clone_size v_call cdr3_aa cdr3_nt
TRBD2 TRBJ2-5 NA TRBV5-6 CASSLAPGRRQETQYF TGTGCCAGCAGCTTGGCCCCCGGGAGGCGACAAGAGACCCAGTACTTC
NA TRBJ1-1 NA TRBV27 CASSRGFRGTMNTEAFF TGTGCCAGCAGTAGGGGCTTCCGAGGCACCATGAACACTGAAGCTTTCTTT
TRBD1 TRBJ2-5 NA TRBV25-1 CATLQGAGETQYF TGTGCCACCTTACAGGGGGCGGGAGAGACCCAGTACTTC
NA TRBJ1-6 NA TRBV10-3 CAISSTEYNSPLHF TGTGCCATCAGTTCGACTGAGTATAATTCACCCCTCCACTTT
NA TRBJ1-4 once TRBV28 CASSPSSAANEKLFF TGTGCCAGCAGTCCTTCAAGCGCGGCTAATGAAAAACTGTTTTTT
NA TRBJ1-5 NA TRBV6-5 CASRPPGSNQPQHF TGTGCCAGCAGACCACCAGGTAGCAATCAGCCCCAGCATTTT
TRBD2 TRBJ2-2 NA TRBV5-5 CASSLLAGGTVTGELFF TGTGCCAGCAGCTTACTAGCGGGGGGAACCGTCACCGGGGAGCTGTTTTTT
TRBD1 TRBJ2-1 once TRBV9 CASSNGQGASEQFF TGTGCCAGCAGCAACGGACAGGGGGCGAGTGAGCAGTTCTTC
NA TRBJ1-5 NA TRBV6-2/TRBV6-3 CASSYFRGNSNQPQHF TGTGCCAGCAGTTACTTTCGGGGAAATAGCAATCAGCCCCAGCATTTT
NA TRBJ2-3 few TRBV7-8 CASSSWGGGTTDTQYF TGTGCCAGCAGCTCGTGGGGGGGCGGGACCACAGATACGCAGTATTTT
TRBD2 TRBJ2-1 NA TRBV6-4 CASSENGGAVGEQFF TGTGCCAGCAGTGAGAACGGGGGGGCGGTTGGTGAGCAGTTCTTC
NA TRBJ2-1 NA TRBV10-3 CAISRGFEQFF TGTGCCATCAGCCGAGGGTTCGAGCAGTTCTTC
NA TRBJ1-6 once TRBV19 CASSKSAYSPLHF TGTGCCAGTAGTAAAAGCGCCTATTCACCCCTCCACTTT
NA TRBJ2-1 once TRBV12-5 CASGLVGVDNEQFF TGTGCTAGTGGTTTGGTAGGGGTGGACAATGAGCAGTTCTTC
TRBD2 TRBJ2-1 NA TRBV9 CASSESGLAGLDEQFF TGTGCCAGCAGCGAATCGGGACTAGCGGGATTGGATGAGCAGTTCTTC
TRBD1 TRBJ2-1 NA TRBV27 CASSPRTGSSYNEQFF TGTGCCAGCAGTCCCCGGACAGGAAGCTCCTACAATGAGCAGTTCTTC
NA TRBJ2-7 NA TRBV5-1 CASSLVLRGRPSYEQYF TGCGCCAGCAGCTTGGTCCTACGAGGGAGGCCCTCCTACGAGCAGTACTTC
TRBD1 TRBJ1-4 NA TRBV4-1 CASSQPRTGVEKLFF TGCGCCAGCAGCCAACCTCGGACAGGCGTTGAAAAACTGTTTTTT
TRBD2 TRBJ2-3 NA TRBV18 CASSLFTQTSGPASSTDTQYF TGTGCCAGCTCACTTTTCACGCAGACTAGCGGGCCCGCCTCTAGCACAGATACGCAGTATTTT
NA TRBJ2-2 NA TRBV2 CASSDAGQFGELFF TGTGCCAGCAGTGATGCAGGGCAGTTCGGGGAGCTGTTTTTT
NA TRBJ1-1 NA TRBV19 CASIPGPSLSAHVEAFF TGTGCCAGTATACCAGGGCCGTCCCTTTCCGCCCACGTTGAAGCTTTCTTT
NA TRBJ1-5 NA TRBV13 CASSLGLNQPQHF TGTGCCAGCAGCTTGGGGCTCAATCAGCCCCAGCATTTT
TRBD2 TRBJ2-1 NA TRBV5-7 CASSLVGEGRNEQFF TGTGCCAGCAGCTTAGTGGGGGAGGGCCGCAATGAGCAGTTCTTC
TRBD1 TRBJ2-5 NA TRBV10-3 CAISLGQGGETQYF TGTGCCATCAGCTTGGGACAGGGCGGGGAGACCCAGTACTTC
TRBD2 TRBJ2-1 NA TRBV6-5 CASTLWTSGGPAGFF TGTGCCAGCACCCTTTGGACTAGCGGGGGCCCGGCGGGGTTCTTC
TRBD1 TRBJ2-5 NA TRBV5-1 CASSWTGAETQYF TGCGCCAGCAGCTGGACAGGGGCGGAGACCCAGTACTTC
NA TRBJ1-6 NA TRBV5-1 CASSLAYDSPLHF TGCGCCAGCAGCTTGGCCTATGATTCACCCCTCCACTTT
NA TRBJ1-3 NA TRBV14 CASSPPGATGNTIYF TGTGCCAGCAGCCCCCCAGGGGCTACTGGAAACACCATATATTTT
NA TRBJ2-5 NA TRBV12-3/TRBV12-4 CASSLYQETQYF TGTGCCAGCAGTCTTTACCAAGAGACCCAGTACTTC
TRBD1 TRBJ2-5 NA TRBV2 CASSLGQDQETQYF TGTGCCAGCAGTCTCGGACAGGACCAAGAGACCCAGTACTTC
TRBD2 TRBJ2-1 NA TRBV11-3 CASSSGLAGVSYEQFF TGTGCCAGCAGCTCTGGACTAGCGGGAGTCAGCTATGAGCAGTTCTTC
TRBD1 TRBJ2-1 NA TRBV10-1 CASSEDRESGEQFF TGCGCCAGCAGTGAGGACAGGGAGAGCGGTGAGCAGTTCTTC
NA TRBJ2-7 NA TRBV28 CARQDSSYEQYF TGTGCCCGACAGGACAGCTCCTACGAGCAGTACTTC
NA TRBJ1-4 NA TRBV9 CASSVERMNRVGSEKLFF TGTGCCAGCAGCGTAGAGCGGATGAACAGGGTGGGTAGTGAAAAACTGTTTTTT
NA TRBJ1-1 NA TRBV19 CASKAAHEVDTEAFF TGTGCCAGTAAGGCGGCTCATGAGGTTGACACTGAAGCTTTCTTT
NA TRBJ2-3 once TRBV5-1 CASSLLGQGRDTQYF TGCGCCAGCAGCTTGTTAGGGCAGGGGAGAGATACGCAGTATTTT
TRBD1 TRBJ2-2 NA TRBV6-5 CASRPDRGRTGELFF TGTGCCAGCAGACCGGACAGGGGGCGCACCGGGGAGCTGTTTTTT
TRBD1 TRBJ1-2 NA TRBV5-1 CASRPDRNYGYTF TGCGCCAGCAGACCGGACAGGAACTATGGCTACACCTTC
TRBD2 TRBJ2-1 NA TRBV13 CASSTGTSGTYNEQFF TGTGCCAGCAGCACCGGGACTAGCGGAACCTACAATGAGCAGTTCTTC
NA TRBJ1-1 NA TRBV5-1 CASSLDGGGGTEAFF TGCGCCAGCAGCTTGGATGGGGGAGGAGGCACTGAAGCTTTCTTT
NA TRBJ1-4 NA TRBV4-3 CASSQDGREGEKLFF TGCGCCAGCAGCCAAGATGGGAGGGAGGGTGAAAAACTGTTTTTT
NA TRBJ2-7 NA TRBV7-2 CASSLTSGALYEQYF TGTGCCAGCAGCTTAACATCAGGGGCCCTCTACGAGCAGTACTTC
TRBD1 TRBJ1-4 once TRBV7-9 CASSPGQDNEKLFF TGTGCCAGCAGCCCGGGACAGGATAATGAAAAACTGTTTTTT
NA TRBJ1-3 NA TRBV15 CATSRGYQGFSGNTIYF TGTGCCACCAGCAGAGGGTATCAGGGTTTCTCTGGAAACACCATATATTTT
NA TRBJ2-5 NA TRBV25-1 CASSEAGEETQYF TGTGCCAGCAGTGAGGCAGGGGAAGAGACCCAGTACTTC
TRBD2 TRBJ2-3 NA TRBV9 CASSVGGSGTDTQYF TGTGCCAGCAGCGTAGGAGGTAGCGGGACAGATACGCAGTATTTT
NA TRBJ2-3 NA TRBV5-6 CASSGTIAPTDTQYF TGTGCCAGCAGCGGAACCATAGCGCCCACAGATACGCAGTATTTT
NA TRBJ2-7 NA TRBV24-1 CATLRGQPYEQYF TGTGCCACCTTGCGGGGACAGCCCTACGAGCAGTACTTC
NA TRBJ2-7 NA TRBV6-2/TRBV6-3 CASSYSISEQYF TGTGCCAGCAGTTACTCGATCAGCGAGCAGTACTTC
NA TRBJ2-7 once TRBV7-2 CASSFGGLSYEQYF TGTGCCAGCAGCTTCGGCGGGCTGTCCTACGAGCAGTACTTC
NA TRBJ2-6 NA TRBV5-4 CASSIYSGANVLTF TGTGCCAGCAGCATCTACTCTGGGGCCAACGTCCTGACTTTC
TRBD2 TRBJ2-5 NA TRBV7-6 CASSSRLAGGWIQETQYF TGTGCCAGCAGCTCCCGACTAGCGGGGGGCTGGATTCAAGAGACCCAGTACTTC
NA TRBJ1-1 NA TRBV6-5 CASSYRGGNTEAFF TGTGCCAGCAGTTACCGGGGGGGCAACACTGAAGCTTTCTTT
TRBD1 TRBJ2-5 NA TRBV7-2 CASSLGQGMLTQYF TGTGCCAGCAGCTTGGGACAGGGAATGTTGACCCAGTACTTC